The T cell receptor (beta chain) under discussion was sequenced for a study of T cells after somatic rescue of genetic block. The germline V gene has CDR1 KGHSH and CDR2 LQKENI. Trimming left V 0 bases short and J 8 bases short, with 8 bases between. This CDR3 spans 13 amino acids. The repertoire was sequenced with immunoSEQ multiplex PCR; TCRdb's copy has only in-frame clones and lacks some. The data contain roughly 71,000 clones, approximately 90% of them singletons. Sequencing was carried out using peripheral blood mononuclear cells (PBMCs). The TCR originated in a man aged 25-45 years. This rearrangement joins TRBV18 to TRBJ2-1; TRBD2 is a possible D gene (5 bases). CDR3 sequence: CASSPPGVDEQFF. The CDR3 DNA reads TGTGCCAGCTCACCACCCGGGGTGGATGAGCAGTTCTTC.